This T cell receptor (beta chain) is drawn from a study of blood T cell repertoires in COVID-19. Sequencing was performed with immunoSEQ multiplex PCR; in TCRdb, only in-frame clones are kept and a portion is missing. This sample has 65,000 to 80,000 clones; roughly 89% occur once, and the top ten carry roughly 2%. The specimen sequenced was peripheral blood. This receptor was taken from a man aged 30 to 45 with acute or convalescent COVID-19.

This CDR3 is CASSRDGDTQYF. In DNA, the CDR3 is TGTGCCAGCAGCCGCGATGGAGATACGCAGTATTTT. The chain couples TRBV7-9 to TRBJ2-3; the D is unclear. CDR1 is SEHNR and CDR2 is FQNEAQ in the germline V gene (reference sequence). The CDR3 has 12 amino acids. The V gene lost 5 bases and the J gene lost 5 bases, with 8 bases spanning the gap.